The rows below give T cell receptor beta chains drawn from one sample of a study of blood T cell repertoires in COVID-19. Only in-frame clones appear in the TCRdb table, and some are missing; sequencing was by immunoSEQ multiplex PCR. This sample has some 200,000 clones; 88% occur once, and the top ten carry 18%. Material for sequencing was peripheral blood. The receptors were gathered from a man aged 45-65 years with COVID-19, enrolled during active disease. Both conserved end residues are part of each CDR3. The order of the fields is D gene, clone size, J gene, V gene, CDR3 DNA, CDR3 protein. A D gene is named only where the DNA matches it firmly. Clone sizes are given selectively: once, few, many, or a class where the clone is expanded.

D gene: -
clone size: -
J gene: TRBJ1-6
V gene: TRBV6-6
CDR3 DNA: TGTGCCAGCAGTCACGGACTGTATAATTCACCCCTCCACTTT
CDR3 protein: CASSHGLYNSPLHF

D gene: -
clone size: -
J gene: TRBJ2-5
V gene: TRBV27
CDR3 DNA: TGTGCCAGCAGTTTATCTGGCCAGGGCGCGGAGACCCAGTACTTC
CDR3 protein: CASSLSGQGAETQYF

D gene: -
clone size: -
J gene: TRBJ2-1
V gene: TRBV2
CDR3 DNA: TGTGCCAGCAACTTTGAGGGGGGGGATGAGCAGTTCTTC
CDR3 protein: CASNFEGGDEQFF

D gene: TRBD1
clone size: -
J gene: TRBJ2-6
V gene: TRBV5-6
CDR3 DNA: TGTGCCAGCACCCAAACACAGGGGTCTTCTGGGGCCAACGTCCTGACTTTC
CDR3 protein: CASTQTQGSSGANVLTF

D gene: -
clone size: -
J gene: TRBJ1-1
V gene: TRBV19
CDR3 DNA: TGTGCCAGTAATCAGGGTTGGATTGGGAACACTGAAGCTTTCTTT
CDR3 protein: CASNQGWIGNTEAFF

D gene: TRBD2
clone size: -
J gene: TRBJ2-7
V gene: TRBV13
CDR3 DNA: TGTGCCAGCAGCTTGGCCAGCGGGGGGGCCTACGAGCAGTACTTC
CDR3 protein: CASSLASGGAYEQYF

D gene: TRBD1
clone size: -
J gene: TRBJ2-5
V gene: TRBV27
CDR3 DNA: TGTGCCAGCAGCCGACAGGGAAGGCGGGAGACCCAGTACTTC
CDR3 protein: CASSRQGRRETQYF

D gene: -
clone size: -
J gene: TRBJ1-3
V gene: TRBV12-3/TRBV12-4
CDR3 DNA: TGTGCCAGCAGCCTCGGGGAGGGGACCATATATTTT
CDR3 protein: CASSLGEGTIYF

D gene: -
clone size: -
J gene: TRBJ2-7
V gene: TRBV2
CDR3 DNA: TGTGCCAGCAGTGAAGCGCTGGGACTGATCTACGAGCAGTACTTC
CDR3 protein: CASSEALGLIYEQYF

D gene: TRBD1
clone size: -
J gene: TRBJ2-5
V gene: TRBV5-5
CDR3 DNA: TGTGCCAGCAGCTCACAGGGGCAGAAGGAGACCCAGTACTTC
CDR3 protein: CASSSQGQKETQYF

D gene: -
clone size: -
J gene: TRBJ2-5
V gene: TRBV20-1
CDR3 DNA: TGCAGTGCTAGTAGCAGCGGAGAGACCCAGTACTTC
CDR3 protein: CSASSSGETQYF

D gene: -
clone size: -
J gene: TRBJ2-7
V gene: TRBV19
CDR3 DNA: TGTGCCAGTAGTATAGGCGCCCAGGGCGAGCAGTACTTC
CDR3 protein: CASSIGAQGEQYF

D gene: -
clone size: -
J gene: TRBJ2-6
V gene: TRBV2
CDR3 DNA: TGTGCCAGCAGTTTGGGGGCGGGTGGGGCCAACGTCCTGACTTTC
CDR3 protein: CASSLGAGGANVLTF

D gene: -
clone size: -
J gene: TRBJ1-6
V gene: TRBV6-5
CDR3 DNA: TGTGCCAGCAGTTACTCGACCGGGGTAGGTTCACCCCTCCACTTT
CDR3 protein: CASSYSTGVGSPLHF

D gene: -
clone size: once
J gene: TRBJ2-2
V gene: TRBV27
CDR3 DNA: TGTGCCAGCAGTCCCAGAACGGGGTCTACCGGGGAGCTGTTTTTT
CDR3 protein: CASSPRTGSTGELFF

D gene: -
clone size: -
J gene: TRBJ2-7
V gene: TRBV5-1
CDR3 DNA: TGCGCCAGCAGCTTGGGAGACAACTACGAGCAGTACTTC
CDR3 protein: CASSLGDNYEQYF

D gene: -
clone size: -
J gene: TRBJ1-2
V gene: TRBV2
CDR3 DNA: TGTGCCAGCCGGAGGGGTGGCTACACCTTC
CDR3 protein: CASRRGGYTF

D gene: TRBD1
clone size: -
J gene: TRBJ2-7
V gene: TRBV19
CDR3 DNA: TGTGCCAGTAGTGCTACAGGGGTATCCTACGAGCAGTACTTC
CDR3 protein: CASSATGVSYEQYF

D gene: TRBD1
clone size: once
J gene: TRBJ1-5
V gene: TRBV5-8
CDR3 DNA: TGTGCCAGCAGCCGCCTGGGACAGGGGGTAGGAGGGGGCAATCAGCCCCAGCATTTT
CDR3 protein: CASSRLGQGVGGGNQPQHF

D gene: -
clone size: -
J gene: TRBJ1-6
V gene: TRBV11-2
CDR3 DNA: TGTGCCAGCAATTTGGACAGATACTATAATTCACCCCTCCACTTT
CDR3 protein: CASNLDRYYNSPLHF

D gene: -
clone size: -
J gene: TRBJ2-7
V gene: TRBV4-2
CDR3 DNA: TGTGCCAGCAGCCAAGTGGAGCGAGTGGACTCCTACGAGCAGTACTTC
CDR3 protein: CASSQVERVDSYEQYF

D gene: TRBD1
clone size: -
J gene: TRBJ2-3
V gene: TRBV29-1
CDR3 DNA: TGCAGCGTTGAAGGGTCAGGGGGTGGCACAGATACGCAGTATTTT
CDR3 protein: CSVEGSGGGTDTQYF

D gene: -
clone size: -
J gene: TRBJ2-3
V gene: TRBV16
CDR3 DNA: TGTGCCAGCAGCGCAATAAAAGGGGCCCCGAACCCTCAGAACACAGATACGCAGTATTTT
CDR3 protein: CASSAIKGAPNPQNTDTQYF

D gene: -
clone size: -
J gene: TRBJ1-1
V gene: TRBV15
CDR3 DNA: TGTGCCTCCGGTGAAGAGTACTGGGCCACTGAAGCTTTCTTT
CDR3 protein: CASGEEYWATEAFF

D gene: -
clone size: -
J gene: TRBJ1-1
V gene: TRBV19
CDR3 DNA: TGTGCCAGCAACAGAAGGGACTACACTGAAGCTTTCTTT
CDR3 protein: CASNRRDYTEAFF

D gene: -
clone size: -
J gene: TRBJ2-7
V gene: TRBV29-1
CDR3 DNA: TGCAGCGTTGGGACACTCTACGAGCAGTACTTC
CDR3 protein: CSVGTLYEQYF

D gene: TRBD1
clone size: few
J gene: TRBJ1-2
V gene: TRBV19
CDR3 DNA: TGTGCCAGTAGTTCGCGCCTCGACAGGGGGTATAGCTACACCTTC
CDR3 protein: CASSSRLDRGYSYTF

D gene: TRBD1
clone size: -
J gene: TRBJ1-4
V gene: TRBV15
CDR3 DNA: TGTGCCACCAGCAGAATGGGACAGTATAATGAAAAACTGTTTTTT
CDR3 protein: CATSRMGQYNEKLFF

D gene: TRBD1
clone size: few
J gene: TRBJ2-7
V gene: TRBV18
CDR3 DNA: TGTGCCAGCTCAGCCGGGACAGATCACGAGCAGTACTTC
CDR3 protein: CASSAGTDHEQYF

D gene: TRBD1
clone size: -
J gene: TRBJ2-7
V gene: TRBV9
CDR3 DNA: TGTGCCAGCAGCGCCGGGACAGGGTTGGGGTACGAGCAGTACTTC
CDR3 protein: CASSAGTGLGYEQYF

D gene: -
clone size: -
J gene: TRBJ2-7
V gene: TRBV11-2
CDR3 DNA: TGTGCCAGCAGCTTACAGGTATCCTCCTACGAGCAGTACTTC
CDR3 protein: CASSLQVSSYEQYF

D gene: TRBD1
clone size: -
J gene: TRBJ1-1
V gene: TRBV24-1
CDR3 DNA: TGTGCCACCAGGGAGGGACAGTACACTGAAGCTTTCTTT
CDR3 protein: CATREGQYTEAFF

D gene: TRBD1
clone size: -
J gene: TRBJ1-2
V gene: TRBV18
CDR3 DNA: TGTGCCAGCTCACCACCGACAGGGAACTATGGCTACACCTTC
CDR3 protein: CASSPPTGNYGYTF

D gene: TRBD1
clone size: -
J gene: TRBJ1-5
V gene: TRBV6-1
CDR3 DNA: TGTGCCAGCAGTGAACAACAGGGGTGGTTGAACAATCAGCCCCAGCATTTT
CDR3 protein: CASSEQQGWLNNQPQHF

D gene: -
clone size: -
J gene: TRBJ2-1
V gene: TRBV6-5
CDR3 DNA: TGTGCCAGCAGACCGGCGGGCTACAACAATGAGCAGTTCTTC
CDR3 protein: CASRPAGYNNEQFF

D gene: TRBD1
clone size: few
J gene: TRBJ1-1
V gene: TRBV2
CDR3 DNA: TGTGCCAGCACCGTGGACAGGGGGTTTGAAGCTTTCTTT
CDR3 protein: CASTVDRGFEAFF

D gene: TRBD2
clone size: -
J gene: TRBJ2-4
V gene: TRBV4-1
CDR3 DNA: TGCGCCAGCAGCCAATTCCTCTTAGCGGGAGATGAGGACATTCAGTACTTC
CDR3 protein: CASSQFLLAGDEDIQYF

D gene: -
clone size: once
J gene: TRBJ1-2
V gene: TRBV7-9
CDR3 DNA: TGTGCCAGCACCCGATCACCGACAGGAGCTACCTATGGCTACACCTTC
CDR3 protein: CASTRSPTGATYGYTF

D gene: -
clone size: -
J gene: TRBJ1-2
V gene: TRBV28
CDR3 DNA: TGTGCCAGCAGTTTATGGGGGCATAGCACCTTC
CDR3 protein: CASSLWGHSTF

D gene: -
clone size: -
J gene: TRBJ1-5
V gene: TRBV19
CDR3 DNA: TGTGCCAGTAGTCTGATGGCCAATCAGCCCCAGCATTTT
CDR3 protein: CASSLMANQPQHF

D gene: -
clone size: few
J gene: TRBJ1-5
V gene: TRBV3-1/TRBV3-2
CDR3 DNA: TGTGCCAGCAGCCCGACGGGAGGGTCCGGTCAGCCCCAGCATTTT
CDR3 protein: CASSPTGGSGQPQHF

D gene: -
clone size: once
J gene: TRBJ1-1
V gene: TRBV5-1
CDR3 DNA: TGCGCCAGCAGCTTGGCCGGGGGGGGGAACACTGAAGCTTTCTTT
CDR3 protein: CASSLAGGGNTEAFF

D gene: TRBD1
clone size: -
J gene: TRBJ2-1
V gene: TRBV28
CDR3 DNA: TGTGCCAGCAGTACCACTCCCGGGACAGGGGCCTACAATGAGCAGTTCTTC
CDR3 protein: CASSTTPGTGAYNEQFF

D gene: -
clone size: once
J gene: TRBJ2-5
V gene: TRBV5-6
CDR3 DNA: TGTGCCAGCAGCTTGTTACTAGACCAAGAGACCCAGTACTTC
CDR3 protein: CASSLLLDQETQYF

D gene: -
clone size: -
J gene: TRBJ2-7
V gene: TRBV19
CDR3 DNA: TGTGCCAGTAGTACCCTGGGGAGCTCCTACGAGCAGTACTTC
CDR3 protein: CASSTLGSSYEQYF

D gene: TRBD2
clone size: -
J gene: TRBJ2-7
V gene: TRBV10-3
CDR3 DNA: TGTGCCATCAGAAGCGGGGGTTACTCCTACGAGCAGTACTTC
CDR3 protein: CAIRSGGYSYEQYF

D gene: TRBD2
clone size: -
J gene: TRBJ2-1
V gene: TRBV6-5
CDR3 DNA: TGTGCCAGCAGTTACTCGGTAGCGGGGGGAGGTAATGAGCAGTTCTTC
CDR3 protein: CASSYSVAGGGNEQFF

D gene: -
clone size: -
J gene: TRBJ2-7
V gene: TRBV28
CDR3 DNA: TGTGCCAGCAGTTTTTCAGGAGAGCAGTACTTC
CDR3 protein: CASSFSGEQYF

D gene: -
clone size: few
J gene: TRBJ2-5
V gene: TRBV6-5
CDR3 DNA: TGTGCCAGCAGTTATTGGGAGAGGGAGACCCAGTACTTC
CDR3 protein: CASSYWERETQYF

D gene: -
clone size: -
J gene: TRBJ2-5
V gene: TRBV6-2/TRBV6-3
CDR3 DNA: TGTGCCAGCAGCAACAGCCAAGAGACCCAGTACTTC
CDR3 protein: CASSNSQETQYF

D gene: -
clone size: -
J gene: TRBJ1-2
V gene: TRBV6-2/TRBV6-3
CDR3 DNA: TGTGCCAGCAGCCGATCGACAGAAACCTATGGCTACACCTTC
CDR3 protein: CASSRSTETYGYTF

D gene: TRBD1
clone size: once
J gene: TRBJ1-1
V gene: TRBV7-9
CDR3 DNA: TGTGCCAGCAGCTTAGGGACAGGGGGCAGGGACACTGAAGCTTTCTTT
CDR3 protein: CASSLGTGGRDTEAFF

D gene: -
clone size: -
J gene: TRBJ1-6
V gene: TRBV4-1
CDR3 DNA: TGCGCCAGCAGCCAGGAGGACAGAAATTCACCCCTCCACTTT
CDR3 protein: CASSQEDRNSPLHF

D gene: TRBD1
clone size: -
J gene: TRBJ1-3
V gene: TRBV28
CDR3 DNA: TGTGCCAGCAGGGGGACAGGGTTAAACACCATATATTTT
CDR3 protein: CASRGTGLNTIYF

D gene: -
clone size: -
J gene: TRBJ2-7
V gene: TRBV5-5
CDR3 DNA: TGTGCCAGCAGCTTGTTTCTAGAGGGTGTCGAGCAGTACTTC
CDR3 protein: CASSLFLEGVEQYF

D gene: -
clone size: -
J gene: TRBJ2-7
V gene: TRBV11-2
CDR3 DNA: TGTGCCAGCAGCTTGGGAAGGGGCCCTTTCGAGCAGTACTTC
CDR3 protein: CASSLGRGPFEQYF

D gene: TRBD1
clone size: -
J gene: TRBJ2-1
V gene: TRBV25-1
CDR3 DNA: TGTGCCAGCAGTGAACCCAGGGGGCTCTACAATGAGCAGTTCTTC
CDR3 protein: CASSEPRGLYNEQFF